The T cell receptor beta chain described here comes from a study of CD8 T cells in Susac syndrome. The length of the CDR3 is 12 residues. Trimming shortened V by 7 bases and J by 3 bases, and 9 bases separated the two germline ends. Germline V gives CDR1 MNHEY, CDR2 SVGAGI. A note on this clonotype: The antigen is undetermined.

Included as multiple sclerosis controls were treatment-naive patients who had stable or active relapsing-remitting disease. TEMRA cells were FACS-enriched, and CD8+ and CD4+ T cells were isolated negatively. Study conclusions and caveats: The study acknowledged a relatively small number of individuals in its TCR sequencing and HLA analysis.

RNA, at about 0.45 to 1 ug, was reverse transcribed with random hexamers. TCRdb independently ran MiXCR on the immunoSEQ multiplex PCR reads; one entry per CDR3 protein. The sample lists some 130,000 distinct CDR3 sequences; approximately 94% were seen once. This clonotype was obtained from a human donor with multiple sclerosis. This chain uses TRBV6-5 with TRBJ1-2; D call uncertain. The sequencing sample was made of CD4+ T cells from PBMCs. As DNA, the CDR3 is TGTGCCAGCACGGACTGGGACTATGGCTACACCTTC. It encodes CASTDWDYGYTF.